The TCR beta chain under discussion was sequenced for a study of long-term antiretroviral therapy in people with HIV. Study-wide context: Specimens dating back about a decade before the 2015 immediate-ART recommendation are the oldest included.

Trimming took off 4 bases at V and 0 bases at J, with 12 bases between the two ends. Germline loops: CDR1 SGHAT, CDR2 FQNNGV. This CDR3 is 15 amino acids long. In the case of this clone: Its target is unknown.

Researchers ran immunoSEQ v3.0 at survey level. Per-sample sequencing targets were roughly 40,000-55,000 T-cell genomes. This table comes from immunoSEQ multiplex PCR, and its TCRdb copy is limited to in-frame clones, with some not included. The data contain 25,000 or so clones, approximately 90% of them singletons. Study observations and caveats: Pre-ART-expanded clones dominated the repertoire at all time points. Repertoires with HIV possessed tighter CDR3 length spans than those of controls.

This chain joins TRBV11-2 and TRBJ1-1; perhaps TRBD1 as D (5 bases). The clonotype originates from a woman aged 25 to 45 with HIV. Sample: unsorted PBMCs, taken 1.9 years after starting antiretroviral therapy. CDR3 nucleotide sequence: TGTGCCAGCAGCTGGAATGGGGCCTTGAACACTGAAGCTTTCTTT. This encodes CASSWNGALNTEAFF.